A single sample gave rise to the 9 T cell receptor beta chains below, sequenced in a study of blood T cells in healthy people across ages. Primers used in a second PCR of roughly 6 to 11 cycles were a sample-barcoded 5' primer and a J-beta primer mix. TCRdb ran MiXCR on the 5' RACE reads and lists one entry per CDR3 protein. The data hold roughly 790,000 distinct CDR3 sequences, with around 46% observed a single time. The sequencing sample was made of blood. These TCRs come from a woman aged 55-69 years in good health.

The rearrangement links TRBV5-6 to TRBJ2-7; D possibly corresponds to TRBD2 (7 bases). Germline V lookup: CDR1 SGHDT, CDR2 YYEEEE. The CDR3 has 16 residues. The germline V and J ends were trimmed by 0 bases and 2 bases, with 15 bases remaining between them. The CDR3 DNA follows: TGTGCCAGCAGCTTGGATGGGGGGGCGCCCCCCTACGAGCAGTACTTC. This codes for CASSLDGGAPPYEQYF.

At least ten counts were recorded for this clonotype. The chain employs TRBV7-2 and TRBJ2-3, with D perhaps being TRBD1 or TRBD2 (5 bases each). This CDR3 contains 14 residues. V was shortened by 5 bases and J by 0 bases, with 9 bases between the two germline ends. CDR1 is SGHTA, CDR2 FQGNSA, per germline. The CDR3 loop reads CASSAGSSTDTQYF. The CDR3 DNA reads TGTGCCAGCAGCGCAGGGAGTAGCACAGATACGCAGTATTTT. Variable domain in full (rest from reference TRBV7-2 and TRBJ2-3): GAGVSQSPSNKVTEKGKDVELRCDPISGHTALYWYRQSLGQGLEFLIYFQGNSAPDKSGLPSDRFSAERTGGSVSTLTIQRTQQEDSAVYLCASSAGSSTDTQYFGPGTRLTVL.

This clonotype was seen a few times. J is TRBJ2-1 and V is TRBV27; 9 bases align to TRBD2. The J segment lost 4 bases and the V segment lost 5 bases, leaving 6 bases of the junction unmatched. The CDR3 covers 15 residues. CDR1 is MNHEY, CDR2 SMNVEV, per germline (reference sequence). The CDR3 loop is CASSQTSGNYNEQFF. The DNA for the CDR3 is TGTGCCAGCAGTCAGACTAGCGGAAATTACAATGAGCAGTTCTTC.

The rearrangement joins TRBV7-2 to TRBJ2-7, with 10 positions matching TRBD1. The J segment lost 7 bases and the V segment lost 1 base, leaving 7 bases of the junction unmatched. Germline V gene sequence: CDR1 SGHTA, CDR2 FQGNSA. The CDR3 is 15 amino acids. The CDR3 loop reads CASSLGTGGGREQYF. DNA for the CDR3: TGTGCCAGCAGCTTAGGGACAGGGGGTGGTCGTGAGCAGTACTTC.

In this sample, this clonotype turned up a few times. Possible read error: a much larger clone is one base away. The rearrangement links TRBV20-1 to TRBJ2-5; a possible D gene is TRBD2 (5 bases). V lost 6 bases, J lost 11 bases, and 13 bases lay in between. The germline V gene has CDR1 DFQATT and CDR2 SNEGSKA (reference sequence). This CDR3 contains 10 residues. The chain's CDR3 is CSAGSNEQYF. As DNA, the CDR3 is TGCAGTGCAGGGAGTAATGAGCAGTACTTC.

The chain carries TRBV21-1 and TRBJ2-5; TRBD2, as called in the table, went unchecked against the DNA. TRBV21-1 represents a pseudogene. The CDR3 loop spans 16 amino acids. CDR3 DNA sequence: TGTGCCAGCAGCAAAGCTGTAGCGGGGGACCAAGAGACCCAGTACTTC. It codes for CASSKAVAGDQETQYF.

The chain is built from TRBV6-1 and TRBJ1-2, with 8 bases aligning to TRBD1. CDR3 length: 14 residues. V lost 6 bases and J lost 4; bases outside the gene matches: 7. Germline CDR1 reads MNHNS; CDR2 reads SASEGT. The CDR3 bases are TGTGCCAGCAGGACGGACAGGGACAGCTATGGCTACACCTTC. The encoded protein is CASRTDRDSYGYTF.

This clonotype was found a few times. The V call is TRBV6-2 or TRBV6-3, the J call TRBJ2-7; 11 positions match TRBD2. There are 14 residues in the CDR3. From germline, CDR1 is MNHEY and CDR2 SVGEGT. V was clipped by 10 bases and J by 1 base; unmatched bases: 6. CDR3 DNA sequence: TGTGCCACTAGCGGGAGGCTCGTTTCCTACGAGCAGTACTTC. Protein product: CATSGRLVSYEQYF.

The CDR3 loop reads CATSVPGGGEQFF. CDR3 coding DNA: TGTGCCACCAGTGTTCCAGGGGGAGGTGAGCAGTTCTTC. This rearrangement joins TRBV24-1 to TRBJ2-1; the D gene is possibly TRBD1 (7 bases). The CDR3 spans 13 residues. Germline V gene lookup returns CDR1 KGHDR and CDR2 SFDVKD. V was trimmed by 5 bases and J by 9 bases, leaving 13 bases between them.